This T cell receptor beta chain was retrieved from a study of cytomegalovirus exposure and HLA in healthy donors. Overall study: An earlier analysis identified 117 million unique TCR beta sequences in 150 million to 200 million T cells. Findings and limits, study-wide: The study assumed roughly uniform donor sequencing depth for presence/absence analyses.

Donors counted as nominally healthy when sampled, yet unrecorded immune exposures were likely. The CDR3 loop spans 14 amino acids. Germline V CDR1 and CDR2: MDHEN, SYDVKM. V lost 1 base and J 5 bases, leaving 8 bases between the germline ends. In the case of this clone: Its antigen is not identified.

Use of 60 Vbeta and 13 Jbeta primers characterized the PCR. Assay used: immunoSEQ multiplex PCR; TCRdb lists only in-frame clones, some missing. The profile shows 150,000 to 200,000 clones, around three quarters of them singletons. This chain links TRBV28 with TRBJ2-2, with D possibly TRBD2 on 6 matching bases. Source material: PBMCs. This TCR was sampled from a man aged 30 to 45 in good health and CMV-seropositive. CDR3 nucleotides: TGTGCCAGCAGTTTATTGGGGGGTACCGGGGAGCTGTTTTTT. This sequence encodes CASSLLGGTGELFF.